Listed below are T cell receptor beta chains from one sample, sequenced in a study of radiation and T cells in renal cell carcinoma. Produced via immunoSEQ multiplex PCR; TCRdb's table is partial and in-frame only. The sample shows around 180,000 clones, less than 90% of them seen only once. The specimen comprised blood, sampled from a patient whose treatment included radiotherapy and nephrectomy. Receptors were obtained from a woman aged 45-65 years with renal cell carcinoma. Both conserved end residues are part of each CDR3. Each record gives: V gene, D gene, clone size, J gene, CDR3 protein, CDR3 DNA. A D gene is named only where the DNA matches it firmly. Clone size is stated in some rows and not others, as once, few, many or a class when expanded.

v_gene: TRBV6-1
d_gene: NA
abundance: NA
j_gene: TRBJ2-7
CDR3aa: CASSVHRGDEQYF
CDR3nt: TGTGCCAGCAGTGTGCATAGGGGGGACGAGCAGTACTTC

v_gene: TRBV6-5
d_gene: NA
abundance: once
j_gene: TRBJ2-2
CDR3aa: CASSPPSRPTGELFF
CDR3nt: TGTGCCAGCAGTCCCCCGTCAAGACCCACCGGGGAGCTGTTTTTT

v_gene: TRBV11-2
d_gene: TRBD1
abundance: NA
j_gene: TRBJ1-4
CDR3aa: CASSLVTGRNEKLFF
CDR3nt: TGTGCCAGCAGCTTAGTGACAGGGCGTAATGAAAAACTGTTTTTT

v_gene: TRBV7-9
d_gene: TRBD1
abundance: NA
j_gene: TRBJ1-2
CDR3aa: CASSFGTAFAYGYTF
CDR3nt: TGTGCCAGCAGCTTTGGGACAGCTTTTGCCTATGGCTACACCTTC

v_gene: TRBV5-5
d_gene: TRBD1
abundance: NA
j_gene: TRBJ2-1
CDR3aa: CASSWTGDGNEQFF
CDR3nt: TGTGCCAGCAGCTGGACAGGCGATGGCAATGAGCAGTTCTTC

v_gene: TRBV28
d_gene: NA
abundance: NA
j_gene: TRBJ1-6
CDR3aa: CASSWSSYNSPLHF
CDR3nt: TGTGCCAGCAGTTGGAGCTCCTATAATTCACCCCTCCACTTT

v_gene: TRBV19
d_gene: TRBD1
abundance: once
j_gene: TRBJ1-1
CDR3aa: CASSILDRGLNTEAFF
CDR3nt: TGTGCCAGTAGTATTCTTGACAGGGGGCTGAACACTGAAGCTTTCTTT

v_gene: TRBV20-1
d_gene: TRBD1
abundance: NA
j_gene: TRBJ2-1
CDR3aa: CSVTGGYEQFF
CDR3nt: TGCAGTGTTACAGGGGGCTATGAGCAGTTCTTC

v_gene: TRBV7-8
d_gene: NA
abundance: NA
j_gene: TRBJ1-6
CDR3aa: CASSLVGGGNSPLHF
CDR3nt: TGTGCCAGCAGCTTAGTAGGGGGGGGGAATTCACCCCTCCACTTT

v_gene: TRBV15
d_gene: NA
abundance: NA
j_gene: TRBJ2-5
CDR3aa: CATSRGRAEETQYF
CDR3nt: TGTGCCACCAGCAGAGGACGGGCTGAAGAGACCCAGTACTTC

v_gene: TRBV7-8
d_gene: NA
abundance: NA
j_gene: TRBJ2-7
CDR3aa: CASSPQKGAYEQYF
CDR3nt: TGTGCCAGCAGCCCCCAAAAGGGAGCCTACGAGCAGTACTTC

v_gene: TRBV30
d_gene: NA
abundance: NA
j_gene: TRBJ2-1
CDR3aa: CAWSVSKHEQFF
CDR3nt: TGTGCCTGGAGTGTAAGTAAGCATGAGCAGTTCTTC